The 2 T cell receptor beta chains reported below all come from one sample, sequenced in a study of blood T cell repertoires in COVID-19. Clones were read by immunoSEQ multiplex PCR, and TCRdb kept only the in-frame ones, dropping some. The data contain under 450,000 clones, roughly 86% of them singletons. Sequenced input: PBMCs or T cells enriched from blood (not recorded which). Receptor source: a man under 40 who had recovered from COVID-19.

The chain has TRBV6-6 and TRBJ2-6; 10 nucleotides align to TRBD1. This CDR3 is 17 amino acids long. The trim removed 5 bases at V and 0 bases at J, leaving 4 bases unmatched. The germline V gene has CDR1 MNHNY and CDR2 SVGAGI (reference sequence). The CDR3 loop is CASSRTGGNSGANVLTF. The CDR3 bases are TGTGCCAGCAGTCGGACAGGGGGAAACTCTGGGGCCAACGTCCTGACTTTC.

The rearrangement joins TRBV30 to TRBJ1-4, with 10 bases aligning to TRBD1. The germline V gene has CDR1 GTSNPN and CDR2 SVGIG (reference sequence). The ends lost 3 bases at V and 5 bases at J; junction bases unmatched: 3. CDR3 length: 14 amino acids. This CDR3 is CAWSRGQGNEKLFF. CDR3 nucleotides: TGTGCCTGGAGCCGGGGACAGGGGAATGAAAAACTGTTTTTT.